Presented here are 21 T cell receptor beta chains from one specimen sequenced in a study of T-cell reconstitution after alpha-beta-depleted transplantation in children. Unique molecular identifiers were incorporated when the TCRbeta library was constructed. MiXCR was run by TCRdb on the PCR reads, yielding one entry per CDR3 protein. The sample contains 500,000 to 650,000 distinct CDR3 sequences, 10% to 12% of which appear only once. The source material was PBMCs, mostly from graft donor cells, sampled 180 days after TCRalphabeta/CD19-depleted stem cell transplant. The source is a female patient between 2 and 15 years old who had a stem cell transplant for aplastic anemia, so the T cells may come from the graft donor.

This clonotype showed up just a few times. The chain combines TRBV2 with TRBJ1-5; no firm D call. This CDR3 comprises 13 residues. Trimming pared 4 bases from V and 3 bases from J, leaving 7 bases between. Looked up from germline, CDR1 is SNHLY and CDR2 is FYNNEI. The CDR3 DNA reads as TGTGCCAGCAGTGGACACCCCAATCAGCCCCAGCATTTT. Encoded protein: CASSGHPNQPQHF. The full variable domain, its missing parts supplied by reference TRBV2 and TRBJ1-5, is EPEVTQTPSHQVTQMGQEVILRCVPISNHLYFYWYRQILGQKVEFLVSFYNNEISEKSEIFDDQFSVERPDGSNFTLKIRSTKLEDSAMYFCASSGHPNQPQHFGDGTRLSIL.

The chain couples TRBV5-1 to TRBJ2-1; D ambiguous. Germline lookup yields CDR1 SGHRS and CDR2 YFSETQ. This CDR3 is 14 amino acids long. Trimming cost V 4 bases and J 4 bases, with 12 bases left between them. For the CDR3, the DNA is TGCGCCAGCAGCCCGGTAGGGTTATACAATGAGCAGTTCTTC. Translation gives CASSPVGLYNEQFF.

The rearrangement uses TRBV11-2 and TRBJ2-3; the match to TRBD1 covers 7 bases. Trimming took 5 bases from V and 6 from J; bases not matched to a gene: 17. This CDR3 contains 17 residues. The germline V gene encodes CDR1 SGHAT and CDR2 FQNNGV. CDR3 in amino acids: CASSQGTDPIGKDTQYF. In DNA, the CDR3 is TGTGCCAGCAGCCAAGGGACAGATCCGATCGGCAAGGATACGCAGTATTTT.

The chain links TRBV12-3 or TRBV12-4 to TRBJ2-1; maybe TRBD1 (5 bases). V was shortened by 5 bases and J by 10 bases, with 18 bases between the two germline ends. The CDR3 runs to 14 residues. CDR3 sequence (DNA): TGTGCCAGCAGTCCCTCAGCAGGGTCTGGGGAGCAGTTCTTC. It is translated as CASSPSAGSGEQFF.

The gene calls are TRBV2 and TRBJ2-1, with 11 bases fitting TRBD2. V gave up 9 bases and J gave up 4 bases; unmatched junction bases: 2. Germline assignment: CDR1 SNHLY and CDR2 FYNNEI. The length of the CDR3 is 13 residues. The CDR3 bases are TGTGCCAGGACTAGCGGGAATTACAATGAGCAGTTCTTC. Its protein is CARTSGNYNEQFF.

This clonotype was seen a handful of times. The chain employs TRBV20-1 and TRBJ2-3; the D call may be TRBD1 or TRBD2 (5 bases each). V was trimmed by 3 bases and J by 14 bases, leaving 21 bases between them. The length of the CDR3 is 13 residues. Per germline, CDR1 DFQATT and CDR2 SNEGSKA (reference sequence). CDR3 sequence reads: CSASSPGTLPVYF. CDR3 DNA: TGCAGTGCTAGTTCCCCGGGGACCCTCCCAGTGTATTTT.

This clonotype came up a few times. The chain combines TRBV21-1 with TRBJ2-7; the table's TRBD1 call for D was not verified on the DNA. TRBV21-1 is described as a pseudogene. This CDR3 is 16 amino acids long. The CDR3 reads CASSKVGQGEAYEQYV. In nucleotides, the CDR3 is TGTGCCAGCAGCAAAGTTGGGCAGGGGGAAGCCTACGAGCAGTACGTC.

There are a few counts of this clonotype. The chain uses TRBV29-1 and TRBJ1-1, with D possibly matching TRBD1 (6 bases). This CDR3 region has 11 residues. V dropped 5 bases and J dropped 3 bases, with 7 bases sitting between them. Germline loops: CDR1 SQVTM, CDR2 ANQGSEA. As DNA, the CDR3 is TGCAGCGTTCACAGGGACACTGAAGCTTTCTTT. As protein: CSVHRDTEAFF. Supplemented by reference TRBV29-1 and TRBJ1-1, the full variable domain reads SAVISQKPSRDICQRGTSLTIQCQVDSQVTMMFWYRQQPGQSLTLIATANQGSEATYESGFVIDKFPISRPNLTFSTLTVSNMSPEDSSIYLCSVHRDTEAFFGQGTRLTVV.

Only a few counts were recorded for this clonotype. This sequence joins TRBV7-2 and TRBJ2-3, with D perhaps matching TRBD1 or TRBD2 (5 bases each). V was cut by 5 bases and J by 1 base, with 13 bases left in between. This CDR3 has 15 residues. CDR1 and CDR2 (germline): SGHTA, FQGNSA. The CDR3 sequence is CASSRPPGRTDTQYF. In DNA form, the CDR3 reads TGTGCCAGCAGCCGACCGCCGGGGCGCACAGATACGCAGTATTTT.

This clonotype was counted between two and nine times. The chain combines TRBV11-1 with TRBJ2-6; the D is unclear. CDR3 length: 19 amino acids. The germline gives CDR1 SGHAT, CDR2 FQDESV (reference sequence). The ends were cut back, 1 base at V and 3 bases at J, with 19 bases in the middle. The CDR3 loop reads CASSLVVGAQRNGANVLTF. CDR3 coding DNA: TGTGCCAGCAGCTTAGTTGTGGGCGCCCAGAGGAATGGGGCCAACGTCCTGACTTTC.

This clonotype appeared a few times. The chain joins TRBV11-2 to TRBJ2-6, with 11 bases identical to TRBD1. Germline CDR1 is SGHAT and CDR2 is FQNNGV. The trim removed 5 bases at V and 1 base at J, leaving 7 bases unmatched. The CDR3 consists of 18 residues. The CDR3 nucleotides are TGTGCCAGCAGCCCCGGGACAGGGGGTATGTCTGGGGCCAACGTCCTGACTTTC. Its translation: CASSPGTGGMSGANVLTF.

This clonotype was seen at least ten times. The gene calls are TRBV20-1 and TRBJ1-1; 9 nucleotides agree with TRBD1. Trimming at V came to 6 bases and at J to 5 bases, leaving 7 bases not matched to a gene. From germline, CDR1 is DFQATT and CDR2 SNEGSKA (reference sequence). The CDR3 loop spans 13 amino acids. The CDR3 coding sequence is TGCAGTGCACCGACAGGGGGATCGACTGAAGCTTTCTTT. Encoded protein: CSAPTGGSTEAFF.

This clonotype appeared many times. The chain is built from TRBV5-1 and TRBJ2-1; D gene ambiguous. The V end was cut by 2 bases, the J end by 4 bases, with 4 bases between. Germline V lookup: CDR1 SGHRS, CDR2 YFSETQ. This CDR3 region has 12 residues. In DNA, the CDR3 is TGCGCCAGCAGCTTTTCGTACAATGAGCAGTTCTTC. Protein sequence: CASSFSYNEQFF.

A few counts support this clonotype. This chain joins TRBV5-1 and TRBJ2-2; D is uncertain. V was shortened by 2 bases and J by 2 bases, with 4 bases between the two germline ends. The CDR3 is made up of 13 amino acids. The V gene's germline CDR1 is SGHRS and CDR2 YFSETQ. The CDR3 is CASSLHNTGELFF. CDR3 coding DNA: TGCGCCAGCAGCTTACACAACACCGGGGAGCTGTTTTTT.

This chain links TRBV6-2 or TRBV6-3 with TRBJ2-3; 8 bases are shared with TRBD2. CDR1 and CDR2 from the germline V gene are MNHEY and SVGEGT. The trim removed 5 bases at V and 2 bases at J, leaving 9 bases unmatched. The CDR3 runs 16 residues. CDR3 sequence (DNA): TGTGCCAGCAGTCCAGGGGAGCGGGAGTTCACAGATACGCAGTATTTT. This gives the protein CASSPGEREFTDTQYF.

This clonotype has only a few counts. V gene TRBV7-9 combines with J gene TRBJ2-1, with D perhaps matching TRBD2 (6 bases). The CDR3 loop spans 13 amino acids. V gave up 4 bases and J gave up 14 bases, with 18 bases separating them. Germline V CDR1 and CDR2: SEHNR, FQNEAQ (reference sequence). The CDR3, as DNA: TGTGCCAGCAGCTCTCGCTTCTTGGAGGGGAAGTTCTTC. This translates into CASSSRFLEGKFF.

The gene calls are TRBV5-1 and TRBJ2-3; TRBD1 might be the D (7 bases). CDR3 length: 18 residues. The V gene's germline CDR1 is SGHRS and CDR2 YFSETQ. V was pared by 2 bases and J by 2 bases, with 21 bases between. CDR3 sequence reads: CASSLRGGGAVATDTQYF. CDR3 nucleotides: TGCGCCAGCAGCTTAAGAGGGGGCGGGGCTGTCGCCACAGATACGCAGTATTTT.

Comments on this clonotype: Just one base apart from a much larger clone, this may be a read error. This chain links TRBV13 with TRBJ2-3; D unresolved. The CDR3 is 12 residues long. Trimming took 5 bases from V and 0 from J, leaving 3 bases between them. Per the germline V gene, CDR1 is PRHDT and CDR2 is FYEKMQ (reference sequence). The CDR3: CASSHSTDTQYF. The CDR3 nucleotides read TGTGCCAGCAGCCACAGCACAGATACGCAGTATTTT.

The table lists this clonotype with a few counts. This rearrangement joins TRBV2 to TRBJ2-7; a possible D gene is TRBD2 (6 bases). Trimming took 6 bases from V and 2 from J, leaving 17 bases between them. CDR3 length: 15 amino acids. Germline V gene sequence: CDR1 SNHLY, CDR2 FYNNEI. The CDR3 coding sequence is TGTGCCAGCAGCGCGGGACCCCGAGGCGCCTACGAGCAGTACTTC. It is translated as CASSAGPRGAYEQYF.

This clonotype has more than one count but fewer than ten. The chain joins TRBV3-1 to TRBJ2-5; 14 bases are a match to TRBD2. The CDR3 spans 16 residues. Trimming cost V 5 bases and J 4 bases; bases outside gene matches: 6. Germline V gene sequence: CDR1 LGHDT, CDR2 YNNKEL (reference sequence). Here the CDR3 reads CASSETSGRAVETQYF. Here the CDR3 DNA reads TGTGCCAGCAGCGAGACTAGCGGGAGGGCCGTAGAGACCCAGTACTTC.

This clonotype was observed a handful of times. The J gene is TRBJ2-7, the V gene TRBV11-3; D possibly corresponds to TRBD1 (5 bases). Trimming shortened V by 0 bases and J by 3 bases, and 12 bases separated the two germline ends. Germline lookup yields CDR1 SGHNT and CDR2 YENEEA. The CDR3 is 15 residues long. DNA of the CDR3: TGTGCCAGCAGCTTAGACAGGGTTGCCTTCTACGAGCAGTACTTC. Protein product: CASSLDRVAFYEQYF.